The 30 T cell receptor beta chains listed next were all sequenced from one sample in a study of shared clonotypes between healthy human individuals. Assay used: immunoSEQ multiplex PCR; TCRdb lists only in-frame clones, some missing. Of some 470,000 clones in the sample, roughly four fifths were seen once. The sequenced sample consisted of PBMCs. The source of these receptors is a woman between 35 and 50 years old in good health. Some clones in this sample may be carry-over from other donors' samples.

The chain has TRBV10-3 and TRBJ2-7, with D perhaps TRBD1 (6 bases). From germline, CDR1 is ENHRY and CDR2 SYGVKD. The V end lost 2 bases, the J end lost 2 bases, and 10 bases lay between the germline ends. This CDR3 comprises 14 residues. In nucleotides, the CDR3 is TGTGCCATCAGTGAGGTGAAGGGGGCCTACGAGCAGTACTTC. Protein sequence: CAISEVKGAYEQYF.

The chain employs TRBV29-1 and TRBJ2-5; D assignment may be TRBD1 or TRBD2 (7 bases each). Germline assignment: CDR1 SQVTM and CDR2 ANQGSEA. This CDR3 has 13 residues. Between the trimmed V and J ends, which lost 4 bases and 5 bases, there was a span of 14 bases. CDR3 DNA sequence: TGCAGCGTTGCAACAGGGGAGGGGGAGACCCAGTACTTC. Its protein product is CSVATGEGETQYF.

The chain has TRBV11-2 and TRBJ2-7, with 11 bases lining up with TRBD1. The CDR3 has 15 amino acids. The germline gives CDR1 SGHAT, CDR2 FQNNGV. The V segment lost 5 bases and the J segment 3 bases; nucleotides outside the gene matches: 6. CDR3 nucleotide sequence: TGTGCCAGCAGCATAGGGACAGGGGGTTACTACGAGCAGTACTTC. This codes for CASSIGTGGYYEQYF.

The CDR3 nucleotides read TGCGCCAGCAGCTTGTCAAGCGGGAGGGGGGAGACCCAGTACTTC. This translates into CASSLSSGRGETQYF. V and J are TRBV5-1 and TRBJ2-5, with 10 bases matching TRBD2. The CDR3 runs to 15 residues. Germline loops: CDR1 SGHRS, CDR2 YFSETQ. J lost 5 bases, V lost 1 base, and 5 bases had no gene match. Variable domain in full (rest from reference TRBV5-1 and TRBJ2-5): KAGVTQTPRYLIKTRGQQVTLSCSPISGHRSVSWYQQTPGQGLQFLFEYFSETQRNKGNFPGRFSGRQFSNSRSEMNVSTLELGDSALYLCASSLSSGRGETQYFGPGTRLLVL.

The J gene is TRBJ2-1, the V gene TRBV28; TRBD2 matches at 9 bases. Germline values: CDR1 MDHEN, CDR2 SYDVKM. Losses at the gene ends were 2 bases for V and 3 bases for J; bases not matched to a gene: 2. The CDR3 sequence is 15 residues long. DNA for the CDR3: TGTGCCAGCAGTTTACTAGCGGGGTACTACAATGAGCAGTTCTTC. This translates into CASSLLAGYYNEQFF.

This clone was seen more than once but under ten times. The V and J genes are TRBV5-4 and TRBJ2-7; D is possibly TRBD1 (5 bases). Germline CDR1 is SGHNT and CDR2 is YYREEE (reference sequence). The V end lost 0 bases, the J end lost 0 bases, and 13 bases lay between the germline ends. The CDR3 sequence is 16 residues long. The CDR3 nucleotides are TGTGCCAGCAGCTTGGGTTCGGCAGGGTACTCCTACGAGCAGTACTTC. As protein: CASSLGSAGYSYEQYF.

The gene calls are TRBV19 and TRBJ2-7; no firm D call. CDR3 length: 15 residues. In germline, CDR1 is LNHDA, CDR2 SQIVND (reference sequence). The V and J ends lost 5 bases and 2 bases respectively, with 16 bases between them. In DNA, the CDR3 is TGTGCCAGTAGTTTTGGGCACCCGAACACCTACGAGCAGTACTTC. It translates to CASSFGHPNTYEQYF.

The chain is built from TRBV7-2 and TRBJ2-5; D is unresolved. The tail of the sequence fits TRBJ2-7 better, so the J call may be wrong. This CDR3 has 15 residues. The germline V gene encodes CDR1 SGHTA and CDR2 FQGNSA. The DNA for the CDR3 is TGTGCCAGCAGCCGTACCTCTAGGATCCCCTACGAGCAGTACTTC. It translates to CASSRTSRIPYEQYF.

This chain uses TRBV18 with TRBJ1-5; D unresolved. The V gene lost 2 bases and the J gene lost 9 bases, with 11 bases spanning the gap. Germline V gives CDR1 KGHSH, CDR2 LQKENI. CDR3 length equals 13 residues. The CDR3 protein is CASSPEHIPPQHF. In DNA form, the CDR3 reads TGTGCCAGCTCACCAGAGCATATTCCGCCCCAGCATTTT.

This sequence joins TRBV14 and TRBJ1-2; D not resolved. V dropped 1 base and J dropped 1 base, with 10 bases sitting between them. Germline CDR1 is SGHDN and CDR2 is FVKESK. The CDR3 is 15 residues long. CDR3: CASSQVGQDNYGYTF. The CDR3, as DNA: TGTGCCAGCAGCCAAGTGGGTCAGGATAACTATGGCTACACCTTC.

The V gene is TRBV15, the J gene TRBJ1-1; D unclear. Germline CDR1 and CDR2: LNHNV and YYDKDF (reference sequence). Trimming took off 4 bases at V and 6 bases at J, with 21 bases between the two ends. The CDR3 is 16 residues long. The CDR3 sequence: CATSNTTLLGSAEAFF. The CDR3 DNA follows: TGTGCCACCAGCAACACCACCCTCCTAGGTTCGGCTGAAGCTTTCTTT.

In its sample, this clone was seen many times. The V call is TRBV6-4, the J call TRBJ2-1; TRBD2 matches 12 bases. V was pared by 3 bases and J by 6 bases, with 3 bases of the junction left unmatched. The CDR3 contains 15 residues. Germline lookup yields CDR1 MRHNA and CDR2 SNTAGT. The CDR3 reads CASSETSGRGNEQFF. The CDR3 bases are TGTGCCAGCAGTGAGACTAGCGGGAGAGGCAATGAGCAGTTCTTC.

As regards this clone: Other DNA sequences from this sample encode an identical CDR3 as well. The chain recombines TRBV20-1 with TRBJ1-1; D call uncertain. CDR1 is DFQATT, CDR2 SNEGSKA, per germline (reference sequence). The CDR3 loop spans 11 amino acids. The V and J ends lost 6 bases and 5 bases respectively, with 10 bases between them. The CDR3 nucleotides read TGCAGTGCCAGGACCGGGACTGAAGCTTTCTTT. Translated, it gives CSARTGTEAFF.

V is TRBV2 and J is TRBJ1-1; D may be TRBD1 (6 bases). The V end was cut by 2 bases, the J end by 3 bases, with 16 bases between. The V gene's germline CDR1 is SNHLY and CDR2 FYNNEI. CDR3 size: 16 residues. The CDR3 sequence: CASSERGADVYTEAFF. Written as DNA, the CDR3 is TGTGCCAGCAGTGAAAGGGGGGCGGACGTCTACACTGAAGCTTTCTTT.

This chain's CDR3 is CASSYERRETQYF. As DNA, the CDR3 is TGTGCCAGCAGTTACGAGAGGCGGGAGACCCAGTACTTC. The chain recombines TRBV6-5 with TRBJ2-5; D remains unclear. The CDR3 totals 13 residues. The germline gives CDR1 MNHEY, CDR2 SVGAGI. V was trimmed by 2 bases and J by 5 bases, leaving 9 bases between them.

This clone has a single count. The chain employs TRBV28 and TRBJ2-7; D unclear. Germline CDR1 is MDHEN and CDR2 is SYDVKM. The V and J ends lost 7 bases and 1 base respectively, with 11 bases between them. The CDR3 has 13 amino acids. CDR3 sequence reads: CASIRPASYEQYF. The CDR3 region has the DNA TGTGCCAGCATCCGACCGGCATCCTACGAGCAGTACTTC.

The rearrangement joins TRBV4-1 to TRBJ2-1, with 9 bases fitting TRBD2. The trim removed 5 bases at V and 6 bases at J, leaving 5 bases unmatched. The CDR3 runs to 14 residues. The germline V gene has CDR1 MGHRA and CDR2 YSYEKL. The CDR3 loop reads CASSGLAGINEQFF. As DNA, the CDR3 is TGCGCCAGCAGCGGTCTAGCGGGAATCAATGAGCAGTTCTTC.

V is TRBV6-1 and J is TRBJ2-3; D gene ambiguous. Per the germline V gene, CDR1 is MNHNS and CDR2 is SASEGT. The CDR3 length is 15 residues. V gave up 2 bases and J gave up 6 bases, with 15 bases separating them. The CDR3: CASSEIPPWADTQYF. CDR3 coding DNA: TGTGCCAGCAGTGAAATTCCCCCTTGGGCGGATACGCAGTATTTT.

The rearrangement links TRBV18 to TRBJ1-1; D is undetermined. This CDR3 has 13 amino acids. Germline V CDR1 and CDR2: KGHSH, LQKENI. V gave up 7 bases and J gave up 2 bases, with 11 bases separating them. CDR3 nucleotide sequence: TGTGCCAGCTGCACAACAGAAAACACTGAAGCTTTCTTT. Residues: CASCTTENTEAFF.

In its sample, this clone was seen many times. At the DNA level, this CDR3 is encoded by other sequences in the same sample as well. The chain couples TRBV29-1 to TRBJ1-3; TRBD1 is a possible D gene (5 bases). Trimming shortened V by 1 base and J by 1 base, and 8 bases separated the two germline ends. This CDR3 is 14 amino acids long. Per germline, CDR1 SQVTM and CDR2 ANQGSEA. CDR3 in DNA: TGCAGCGTTGAAGGGTCAGGGTCTGGAAACACCATATATTTT. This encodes CSVEGSGSGNTIYF.

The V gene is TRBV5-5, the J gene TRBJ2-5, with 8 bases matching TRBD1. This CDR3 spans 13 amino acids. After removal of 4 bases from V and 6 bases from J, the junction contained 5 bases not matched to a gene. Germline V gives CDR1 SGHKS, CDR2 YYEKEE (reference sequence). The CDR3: CASSPDRGQTQYF. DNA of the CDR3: TGTGCCAGCAGCCCTGACAGGGGTCAGACCCAGTACTTC.

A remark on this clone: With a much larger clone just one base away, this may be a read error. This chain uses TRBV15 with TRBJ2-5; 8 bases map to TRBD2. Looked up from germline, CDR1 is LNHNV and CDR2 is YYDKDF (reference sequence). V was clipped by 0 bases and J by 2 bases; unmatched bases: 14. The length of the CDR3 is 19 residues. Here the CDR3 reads CATSRDAPLPGRAQETQYF. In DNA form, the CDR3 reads TGTGCCACCAGCAGAGATGCCCCCCTCCCCGGGAGGGCACAAGAGACCCAGTACTTC. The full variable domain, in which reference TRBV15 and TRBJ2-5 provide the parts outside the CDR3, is DAMVIQNPRYQVTQFGKPVTLSCSQTLNHNVMYWYQQKSSQAPKLLFHYYDKDFNNEADTPDNFQSRRPNTSFCFLDIRSPGLGDTAMYLCATSRDAPLPGRAQETQYFGPGTRLLVL.

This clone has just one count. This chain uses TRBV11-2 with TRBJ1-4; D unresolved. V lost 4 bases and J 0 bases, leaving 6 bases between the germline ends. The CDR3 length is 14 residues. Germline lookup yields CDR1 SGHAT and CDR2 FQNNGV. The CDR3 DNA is TGTGCCAGCAGCTACCTCGCAACTAATGAAAAACTGTTTTTT. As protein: CASSYLATNEKLFF.

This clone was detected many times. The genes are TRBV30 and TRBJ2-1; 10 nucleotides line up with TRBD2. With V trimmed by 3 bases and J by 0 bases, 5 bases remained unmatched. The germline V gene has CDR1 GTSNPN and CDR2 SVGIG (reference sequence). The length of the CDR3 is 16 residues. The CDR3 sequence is CAWRGKREGSYNEQFF. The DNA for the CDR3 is TGTGCCTGGAGAGGGAAGCGGGAGGGCTCCTACAATGAGCAGTTCTTC. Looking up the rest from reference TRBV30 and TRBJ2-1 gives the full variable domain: SQTIHQWPATLVQPVGSPLSLECTVEGTSNPNLYWYRQAAGRGLQLLFYSVGIGQISSEVPQNLSASRPQDRQFILSSKKLLLSDSGFYLCAWRGKREGSYNEQFFGPGTRLTVL.

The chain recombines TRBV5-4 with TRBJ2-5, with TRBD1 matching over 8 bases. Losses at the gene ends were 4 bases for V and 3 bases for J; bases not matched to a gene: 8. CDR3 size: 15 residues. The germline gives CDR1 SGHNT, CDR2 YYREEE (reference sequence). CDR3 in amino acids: CASSQSPGGKETQYF. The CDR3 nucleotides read TGTGCCAGCAGCCAAAGTCCAGGGGGCAAAGAGACCCAGTACTTC. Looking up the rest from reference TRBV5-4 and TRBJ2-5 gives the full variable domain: ETGVTQSPTHLIKTRGQQVTLRCSSQSGHNTVSWYQQALGQGPQFIFQYYREEENGRGNFPPRFSGLQFPNYSSELNVNALELDDSALYLCASSQSPGGKETQYFGPGTRLLVL.

The CDR3 sequence is CASRLKEKVRQAGVFEQYF. CDR3 coding DNA: TGCGCCAGCCGCCTGAAGGAAAAGGTAAGGCAAGCGGGAGTATTCGAGCAGTACTTC. The rearrangement uses TRBV10-1 and TRBJ2-7; 8 nucleotides align to TRBD2. J lost 6 bases, V lost 8 bases, and 27 bases had no gene match. The germline V gene has CDR1 WNHNN and CDR2 SYGVQD (reference sequence). This CDR3 has 19 residues.

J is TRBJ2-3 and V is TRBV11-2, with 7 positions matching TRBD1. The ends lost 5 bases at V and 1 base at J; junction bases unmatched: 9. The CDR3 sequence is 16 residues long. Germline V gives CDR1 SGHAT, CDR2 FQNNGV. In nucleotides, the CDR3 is TGTGCCAGCAGCCCGCTCACAGGGGTGCGCACAGATACGCAGTATTTT. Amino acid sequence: CASSPLTGVRTDTQYF.

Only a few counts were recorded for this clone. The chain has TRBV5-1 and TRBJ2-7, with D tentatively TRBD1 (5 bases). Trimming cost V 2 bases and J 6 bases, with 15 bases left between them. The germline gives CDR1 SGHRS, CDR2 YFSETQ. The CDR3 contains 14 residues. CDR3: CASSLGVLPSEQYF. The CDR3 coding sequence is TGCGCCAGCAGCTTAGGGGTCCTCCCCAGCGAGCAGTACTTC. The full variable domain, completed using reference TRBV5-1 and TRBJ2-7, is KAGVTQTPRYLIKTRGQQVTLSCSPISGHRSVSWYQQTPGQGLQFLFEYFSETQRNKGNFPGRFSGRQFSNSRSEMNVSTLELGDSALYLCASSLGVLPSEQYFGPGTRLTVT.

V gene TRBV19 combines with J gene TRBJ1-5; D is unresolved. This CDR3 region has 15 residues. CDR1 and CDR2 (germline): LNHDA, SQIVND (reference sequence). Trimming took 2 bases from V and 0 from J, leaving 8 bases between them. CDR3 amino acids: CASSIRRPSNQPQHF. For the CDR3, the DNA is TGTGCCAGTAGTATAAGACGACCTAGCAATCAGCCCCAGCATTTT.

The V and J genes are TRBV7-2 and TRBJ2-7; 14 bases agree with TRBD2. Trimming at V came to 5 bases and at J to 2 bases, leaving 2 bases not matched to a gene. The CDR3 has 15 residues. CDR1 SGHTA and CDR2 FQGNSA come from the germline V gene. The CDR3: CASSPGLAGAYEQYF. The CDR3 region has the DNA TGTGCCAGCAGCCCGGGACTAGCGGGAGCCTACGAGCAGTACTTC.